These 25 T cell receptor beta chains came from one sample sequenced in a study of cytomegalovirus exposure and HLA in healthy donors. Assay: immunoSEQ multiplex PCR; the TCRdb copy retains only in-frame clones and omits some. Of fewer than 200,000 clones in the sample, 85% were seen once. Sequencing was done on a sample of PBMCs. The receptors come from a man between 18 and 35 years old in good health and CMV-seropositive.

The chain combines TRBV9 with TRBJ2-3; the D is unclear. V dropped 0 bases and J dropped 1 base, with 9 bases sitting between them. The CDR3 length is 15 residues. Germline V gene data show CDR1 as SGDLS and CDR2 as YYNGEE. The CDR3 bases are TGTGCCAGCAGCGTAGACGGGTCAGGCACAGATACGCAGTATTTT. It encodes CASSVDGSGTDTQYF.

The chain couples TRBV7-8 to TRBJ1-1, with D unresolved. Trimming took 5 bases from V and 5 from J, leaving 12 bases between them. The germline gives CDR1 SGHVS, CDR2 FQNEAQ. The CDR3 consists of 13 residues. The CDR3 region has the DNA TGTGCCAGCAGCGGAGGAGGTAAAACTGAAGCTTTCTTT. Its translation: CASSGGGKTEAFF.

The CDR3 spells CSVATSGGAGTDTQYF. The CDR3 coding sequence is TGCAGCGTGGCGACTAGCGGGGGGGCGGGCACAGATACGCAGTATTTT. The rearrangement links TRBV29-1 to TRBJ2-3; 14 bases agree with TRBD2. CDR3 length: 16 residues. V lost 6 bases, J lost 1 base, and 6 bases stayed unmatched. The germline gives CDR1 SQVTM, CDR2 ANQGSEA.

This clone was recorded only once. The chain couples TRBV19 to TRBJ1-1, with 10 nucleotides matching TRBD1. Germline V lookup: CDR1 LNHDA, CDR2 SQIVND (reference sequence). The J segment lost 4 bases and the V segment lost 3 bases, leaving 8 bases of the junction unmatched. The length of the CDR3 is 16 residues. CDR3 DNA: TGTGCCAGTAGTATGGGGCCGGGACAGGGGAGCACTGAAGCTTTCTTT. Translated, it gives CASSMGPGQGSTEAFF.

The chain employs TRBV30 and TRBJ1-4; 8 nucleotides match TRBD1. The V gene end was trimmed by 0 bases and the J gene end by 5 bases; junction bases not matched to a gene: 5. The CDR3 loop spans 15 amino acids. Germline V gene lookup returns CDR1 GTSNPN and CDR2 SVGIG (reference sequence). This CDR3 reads CAWSVNTGGNEKLFF. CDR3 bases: TGTGCCTGGAGTGTAAATACAGGGGGGAATGAAAAACTGTTTTTT.

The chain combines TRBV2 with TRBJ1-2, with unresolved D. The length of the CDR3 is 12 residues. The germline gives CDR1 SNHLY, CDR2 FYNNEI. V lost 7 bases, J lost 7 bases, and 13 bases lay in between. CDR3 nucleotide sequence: TGTGCCAGCAAGAGTACTCCGTCTGGCTACACCTTC. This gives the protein CASKSTPSGYTF.

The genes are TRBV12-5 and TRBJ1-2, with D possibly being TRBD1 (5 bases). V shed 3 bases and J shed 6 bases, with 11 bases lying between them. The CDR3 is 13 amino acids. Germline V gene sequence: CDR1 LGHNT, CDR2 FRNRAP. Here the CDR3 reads CASGFGTGDGYTF. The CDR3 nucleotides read TGTGCTAGTGGTTTTGGGACTGGAGATGGCTACACCTTC.

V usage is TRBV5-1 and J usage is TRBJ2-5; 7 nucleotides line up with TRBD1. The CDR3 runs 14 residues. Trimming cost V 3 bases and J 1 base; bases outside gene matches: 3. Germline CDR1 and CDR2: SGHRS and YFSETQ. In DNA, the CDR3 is TGCGCCAGCAGCTCGACAGGGACCCAAGAGACCCAGTACTTC. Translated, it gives CASSSTGTQETQYF.

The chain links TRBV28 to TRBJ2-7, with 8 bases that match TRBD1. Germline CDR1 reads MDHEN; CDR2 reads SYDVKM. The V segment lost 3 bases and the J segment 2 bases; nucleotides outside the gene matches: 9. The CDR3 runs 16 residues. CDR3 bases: TGTGCCAGCAGTTTTTCCGGACAGGGCACGGCCTACGAGCAGTACTTC. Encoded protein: CASSFSGQGTAYEQYF. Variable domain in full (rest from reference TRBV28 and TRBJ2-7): DVKVTQSSRYLVKRTGEKVFLECVQDMDHENMFWYRQDPGLGLRLIYFSYDVKMKEKGDIPEGYSVSREKKERFSLILESASTNQTSMYLCASSFSGQGTAYEQYFGPGTRLTVT.

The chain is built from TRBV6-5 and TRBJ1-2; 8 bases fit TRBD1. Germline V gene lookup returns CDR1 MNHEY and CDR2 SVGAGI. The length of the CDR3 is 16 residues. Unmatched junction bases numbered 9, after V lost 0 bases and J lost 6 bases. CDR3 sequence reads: CASSYSPVQGADGYTF. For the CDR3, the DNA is TGTGCCAGCAGTTACTCCCCGGTTCAGGGGGCGGATGGCTACACCTTC.

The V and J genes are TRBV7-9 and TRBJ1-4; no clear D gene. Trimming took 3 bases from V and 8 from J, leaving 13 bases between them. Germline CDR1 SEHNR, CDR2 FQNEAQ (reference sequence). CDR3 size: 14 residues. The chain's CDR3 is CASSFVSREEKLFF. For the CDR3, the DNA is TGTGCCAGCAGCTTTGTATCCCGGGAGGAAAAACTGTTTTTT.

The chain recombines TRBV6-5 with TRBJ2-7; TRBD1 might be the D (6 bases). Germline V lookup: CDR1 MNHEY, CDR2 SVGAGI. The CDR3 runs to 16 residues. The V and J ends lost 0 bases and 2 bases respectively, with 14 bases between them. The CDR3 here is CASSYSIQGLTYEQYF. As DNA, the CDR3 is TGTGCCAGCAGTTACTCGATCCAGGGGCTCACCTACGAGCAGTACTTC.

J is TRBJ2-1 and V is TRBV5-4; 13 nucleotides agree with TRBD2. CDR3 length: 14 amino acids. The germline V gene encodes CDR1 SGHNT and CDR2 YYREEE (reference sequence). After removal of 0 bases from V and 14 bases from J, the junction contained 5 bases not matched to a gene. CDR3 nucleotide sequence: TGTGCCAGCAGCTTGGGGACTAGCGGGAGATTAGAGTTCTTC. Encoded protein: CASSLGTSGRLEFF.

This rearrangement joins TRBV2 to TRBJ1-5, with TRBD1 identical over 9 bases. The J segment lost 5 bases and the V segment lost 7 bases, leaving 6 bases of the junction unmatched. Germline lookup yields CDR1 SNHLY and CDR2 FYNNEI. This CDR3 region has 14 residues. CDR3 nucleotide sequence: TGTGCCAGCAAATTGGACAGGGGCCATCAGCCCCAGCATTTT. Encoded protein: CASKLDRGHQPQHF.

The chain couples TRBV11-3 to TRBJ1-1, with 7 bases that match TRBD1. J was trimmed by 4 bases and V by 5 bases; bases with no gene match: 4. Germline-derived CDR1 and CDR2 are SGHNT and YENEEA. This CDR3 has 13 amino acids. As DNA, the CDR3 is TGTGCCAGCAGCCAGACAGGGACCACTGAAGCTTTCTTT. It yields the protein CASSQTGTTEAFF.

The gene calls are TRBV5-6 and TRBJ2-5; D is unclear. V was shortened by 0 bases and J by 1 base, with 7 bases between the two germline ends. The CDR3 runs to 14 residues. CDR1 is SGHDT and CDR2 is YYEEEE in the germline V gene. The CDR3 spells CASSLEQIQETQYF. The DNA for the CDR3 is TGTGCCAGCAGCTTGGAGCAAATCCAAGAGACCCAGTACTTC.

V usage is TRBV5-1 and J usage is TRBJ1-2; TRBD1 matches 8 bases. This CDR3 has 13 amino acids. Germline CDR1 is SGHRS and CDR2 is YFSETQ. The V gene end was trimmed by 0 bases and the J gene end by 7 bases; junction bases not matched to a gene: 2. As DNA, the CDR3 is TGCGCCAGCAGCTTGGCAGGGGGCGGTGGCTACACCTTC. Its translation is CASSLAGGGGYTF. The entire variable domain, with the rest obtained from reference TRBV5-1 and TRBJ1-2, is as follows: KAGVTQTPRYLIKTRGQQVTLSCSPISGHRSVSWYQQTPGQGLQFLFEYFSETQRNKGNFPGRFSGRQFSNSRSEMNVSTLELGDSALYLCASSLAGGGGYTFGSGTRLTVV.

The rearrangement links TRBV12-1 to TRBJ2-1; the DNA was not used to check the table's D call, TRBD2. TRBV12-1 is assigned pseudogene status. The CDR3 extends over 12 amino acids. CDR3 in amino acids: CAPGTSYNEQFF. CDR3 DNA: TGTGCCCCCGGGACTTCCTACAATGAGCAGTTCTTC.

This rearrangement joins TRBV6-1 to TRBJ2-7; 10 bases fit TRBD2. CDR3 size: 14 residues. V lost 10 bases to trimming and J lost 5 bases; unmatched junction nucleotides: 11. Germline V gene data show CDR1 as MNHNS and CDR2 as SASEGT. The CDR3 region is CATSLSGGANEQYF. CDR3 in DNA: TGTGCCACCTCCCTCAGCGGGGGGGCAAACGAGCAGTACTTC.

The CDR3 bases are TGTGCCAGCAGCGAGGGCGACAGGGGCTACTCTGGAAACACCATATATTTT. Amino acid sequence: CASSEGDRGYSGNTIYF. The chain links TRBV9 to TRBJ1-3, with 8 bases aligning to TRBD1. With V trimmed by 3 bases and J by 0 bases, 8 bases remained unmatched. The CDR3 length is 17 residues. Germline CDR1 is SGDLS and CDR2 is YYNGEE.

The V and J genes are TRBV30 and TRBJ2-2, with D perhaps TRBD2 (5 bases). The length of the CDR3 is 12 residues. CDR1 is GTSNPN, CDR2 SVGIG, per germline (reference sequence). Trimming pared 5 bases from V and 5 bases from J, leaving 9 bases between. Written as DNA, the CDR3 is TGTGCCTGGGCTAGAGGGACCGGGGAGCTGTTTTTT. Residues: CAWARGTGELFF.

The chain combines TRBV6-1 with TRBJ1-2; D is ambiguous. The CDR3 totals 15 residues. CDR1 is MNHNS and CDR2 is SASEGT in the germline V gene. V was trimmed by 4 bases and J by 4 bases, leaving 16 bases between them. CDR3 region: CASSVVGDLFYGYTF. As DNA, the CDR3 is TGTGCCAGCAGTGTGGTAGGCGACTTATTCTATGGCTACACCTTC.

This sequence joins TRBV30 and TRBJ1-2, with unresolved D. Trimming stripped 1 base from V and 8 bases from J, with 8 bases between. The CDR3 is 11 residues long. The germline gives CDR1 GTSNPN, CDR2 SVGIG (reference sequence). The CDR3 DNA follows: TGTGCCTGGAGTGCAAGCGGAGGCTACACCTTC. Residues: CAWSASGGYTF.

The CDR3 spells CASSPPGGAPRTGELFF. DNA for the CDR3: TGTGCCAGCTCACCACCAGGCGGGGCCCCGAGGACCGGGGAGCTGTTTTTT. V is TRBV18 and J is TRBJ2-2; weak D call: TRBD2 (6 bases). V lost 0 bases and J lost 5, with 16 bases in between. In germline, CDR1 is KGHSH, CDR2 LQKENI. This CDR3 region has 17 residues.

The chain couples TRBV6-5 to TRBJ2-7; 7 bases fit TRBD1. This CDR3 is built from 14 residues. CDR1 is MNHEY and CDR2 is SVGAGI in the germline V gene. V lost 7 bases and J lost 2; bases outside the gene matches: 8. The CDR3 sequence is CASTTPGQPYEQYF. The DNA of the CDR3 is TGTGCCAGCACGACCCCGGGACAGCCCTACGAGCAGTACTTC.